The 4 T cell receptor beta chains below come from one sample, sequenced in a study of shared clonotypes between healthy human individuals (TCRdb year 2020). Library creation used the immunoSEQ multiplex PCR assay. TCRdb mirrors the immuneACCESS table, restricted to in-frame sequences. Some clones are absent from its copies; in checked studies, under half trace to an unresolved V gene, and the reason for the others is unknown. A total of more than 80,000 clones appear in this sample, approximately 61% of them only once. Over 35% of the sample is taken by the ten largest. What was sequenced was memory CD8+ T cells sorted from blood. The cell subset or site label corresponds to: CD45RO+ cells pooled with CCR7-negative TemRA cells. These receptors originate from a man between 25 and 39 years old in good health.

CDR3 DNA sequence: TGTGCCAGCAGGACACTCAGACGGAACACCGGGGAGCTGTTTTTT. Its protein product is CASRTLRRNTGELFF. V is TRBV27 and J is TRBJ2-2; D ambiguous. The germline V gene encodes CDR1 MNHEY and CDR2 SMNVEV (reference sequence). The CDR3 runs to 15 residues. The V and J ends lost 6 bases and 1 base respectively, with 12 bases between them.

The genes are TRBV9 and TRBJ2-3; D is unclear. V was pared by 0 bases and J by 4 bases, with 12 bases between. This CDR3 comprises 15 residues. Germline CDR1 reads SGDLS; CDR2 reads YYNGEE. CDR3 sequence (DNA): TGTGCCAGCAGCGTAGTATGGGATAGCTCAGATACGCAGTATTTT. Its translation: CASSVVWDSSDTQYF.

The table lists this clone with many counts. The genes are TRBV6-6 and TRBJ2-7; a weak D match, TRBD1 (6 bases). The CDR3 contains 15 residues. Deletions cut 8 bases from V and 3 bases from J, with 20 bases between. CDR1 and CDR2 from the germline V gene are MNHNY and SVGAGI (reference sequence). DNA of the CDR3: TGTGCCAGCGGGGCAAGAGGACAGCTTGGCTACGAGCAGTACTTC. It codes for CASGARGQLGYEQYF.

The CDR3 reads CSARGVAGGNEQFF. The CDR3 nucleotides are TGCAGCGCAAGAGGGGTAGCGGGGGGCAATGAGCAGTTCTTC. The rearrangement uses TRBV29-1 and TRBJ2-1, with TRBD2 identical over 10 bases. J was trimmed by 6 bases and V by 7 bases; bases with no gene match: 9. There are 14 residues in the CDR3. Germline V gene lookup returns CDR1 SQVTM and CDR2 ANQGSEA.